The present T cell receptor (beta chain) was sequenced within a study of blood T cell repertoires in COVID-19. Background on the study: Acute-phase and convalescent COVID-19 samples originated in the United States, Italy and Spain. PBMCs, B-cell-depleted T cells, or T cells were the source of the cDNA or gDNA that made up the material.

On this clone: This sample also contains other DNA sequences that code for the same CDR3.

Study processing details: For nucleated cells, counts were estimated from reference gene primer amplification. The data were produced by immunoSEQ multiplex PCR, yet TCRdb's version contains in-frame clones alone and is incomplete. Clone size and V and J calls were adopted from that table, with D and trimming inferred from the DNA. This sample yields approximately 200,000 clones, of which around 85% are seen a single time; roughly 2.4% belongs to the top ten. Germline values: CDR1 SGHTA, CDR2 FQGNSA. The CDR3 extends over 15 amino acids. The V gene end was trimmed by 3 bases and the J gene end by 4 bases; junction bases not matched to a gene: 2.

This TCR came from a woman aged 50 to 60 with acute or convalescent COVID-19. The genes are TRBV7-2 and TRBJ2-7, with 14 bases identical to TRBD2. What was sequenced was peripheral blood. The DNA for the CDR3 is TGTGCCAGCAGCTTGGGACTAGCGGGGGTATACGAGCAGTACTTC. As protein: CASSLGLAGVYEQYF. Combining the CDR3 with reference TRBV7-2 and TRBJ2-7 gives the whole variable domain GAGVSQSPSNKVTEKGKDVELRCDPISGHTALYWYRQSLGQGLEFLIYFQGNSAPDKSGLPSDRFSAERTGGSVSTLTIQRTQQEDSAVYLCASSLGLAGVYEQYFGPGTRLTVT.